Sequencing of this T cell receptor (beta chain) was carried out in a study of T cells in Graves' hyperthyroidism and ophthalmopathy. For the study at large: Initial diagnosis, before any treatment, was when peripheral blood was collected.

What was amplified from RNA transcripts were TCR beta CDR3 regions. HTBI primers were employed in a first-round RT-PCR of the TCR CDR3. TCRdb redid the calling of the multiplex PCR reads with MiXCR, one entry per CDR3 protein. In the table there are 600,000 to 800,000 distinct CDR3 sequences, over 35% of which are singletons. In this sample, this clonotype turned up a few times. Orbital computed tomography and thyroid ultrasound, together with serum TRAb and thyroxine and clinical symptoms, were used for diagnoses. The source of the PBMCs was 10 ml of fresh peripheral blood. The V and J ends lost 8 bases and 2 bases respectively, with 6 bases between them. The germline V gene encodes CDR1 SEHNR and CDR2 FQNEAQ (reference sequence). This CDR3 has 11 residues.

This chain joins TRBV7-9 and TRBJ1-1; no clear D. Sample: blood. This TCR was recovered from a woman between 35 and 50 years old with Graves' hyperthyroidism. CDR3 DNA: TGTGCCAGCGGAGATAACACTGAAGCTTTCTTT. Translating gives CASGDNTEAFF.